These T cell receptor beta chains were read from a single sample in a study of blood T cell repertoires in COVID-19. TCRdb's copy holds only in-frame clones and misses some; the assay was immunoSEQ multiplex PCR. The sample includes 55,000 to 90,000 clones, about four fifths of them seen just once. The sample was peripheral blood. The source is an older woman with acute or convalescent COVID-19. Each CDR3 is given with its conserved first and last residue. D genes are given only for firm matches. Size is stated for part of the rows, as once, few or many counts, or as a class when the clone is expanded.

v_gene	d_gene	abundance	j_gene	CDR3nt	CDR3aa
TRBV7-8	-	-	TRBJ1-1	TGTGCCAGCAGCCTTTCAGGGAAGAACACTGAAGCTTTCTTT	CASSLSGKNTEAFF
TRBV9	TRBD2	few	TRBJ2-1	TGTGCCAGCAGCGCTGCGGGGGGGAGAAATGAGCAGTTCTTC	CASSAAGGRNEQFF
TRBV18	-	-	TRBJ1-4	TGTGCCAGCTCACCAGGACTACGACATGGGAATGAAAAACTGTTTTTT	CASSPGLRHGNEKLFF
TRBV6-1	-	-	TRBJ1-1	TGTGCCAGCAGCCCGAGGGGGATGAACACTGAAGCTTTCTTT	CASSPRGMNTEAFF
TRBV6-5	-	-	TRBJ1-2	TGTGCCAGCAGTCATAGGGGGACGTTGGGCTACACCTTC	CASSHRGTLGYTF
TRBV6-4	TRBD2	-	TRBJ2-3	TGTGCCAGCAGACCTAGCGGGTCAATCGGAGATACGCAGTATTTT	CASRPSGSIGDTQYF
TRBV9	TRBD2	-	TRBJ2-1	TGTGCCAGCAGCCCTCAGGGTAGCGGGAGCTCCTACAATGAGCAGTTCTTC	CASSPQGSGSSYNEQFF
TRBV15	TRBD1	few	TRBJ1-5	TGTGCCACCAGCAGAGATACAGGGGGCAATCAGCCCCAGCATTTT	CATSRDTGGNQPQHF
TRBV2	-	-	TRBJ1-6	TGTGCCAGCAGTGCGATGGGTCAGGGTAATTCACCCCTCCACTTT	CASSAMGQGNSPLHF
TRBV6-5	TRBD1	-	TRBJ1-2	TGTGCCAGCAGACGCAGGGGGAACTATGGCTACACCTTT	CASRRRGNYGYTF
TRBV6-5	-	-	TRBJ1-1	TGTGCCAGCAGAAGATTAAGGGGAACTGAAGCTTTCTTT	CASRRLRGTEAFF
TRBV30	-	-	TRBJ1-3	TGTGCCTGGAGTATCGGGGGAAAGGGAAACACCATATATTTT	CAWSIGGKGNTIYF
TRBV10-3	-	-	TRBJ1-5	TGTGCCATCAGTGAAGGGGGTCATCAGCCCCAGCATTTT	CAISEGGHQPQHF
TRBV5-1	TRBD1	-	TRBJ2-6	TGCGCCAGCAGCCCGACCGGGACAGGGACTGGGGCCAACGTCCTGACTTTC	CASSPTGTGTGANVLTF
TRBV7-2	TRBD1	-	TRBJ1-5	TGTGCCAGCAGCGGACAGGGTGGGGGCAATCAGCCCCAGCATTTT	CASSGQGGGNQPQHF
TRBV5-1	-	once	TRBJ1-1	TGCGCCAGCATCCCCGGGCCGCTCGGGGGGTGGAGCACTGAAGCTTTCTTT	CASIPGPLGGWSTEAFF
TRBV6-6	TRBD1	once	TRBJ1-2	TGTGCCAGCAGTGACTCCGGGACAGAGAACTATGGCTACACCTTC	CASSDSGTENYGYTF
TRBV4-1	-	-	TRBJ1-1	TGCGCCAGCAGCCAAAGGGCAAATCTTGTGAGCGGCACTGAAGCTTTCTTT	CASSQRANLVSGTEAFF
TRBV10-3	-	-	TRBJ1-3	TGTGCCATCACCACGACAGTCTCTGGAAACACCATATATTTT	CAITTTVSGNTIYF
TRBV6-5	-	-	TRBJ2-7	TGTGCCAGCAGTTTACTAAGGAGCTCCTACGAGCAGTACTTC	CASSLLRSSYEQYF
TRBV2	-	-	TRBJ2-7	TGTGCCAGCAGTAAAAGGGGTGGGACATCATCGTCCTCCTACGAGCAGTACTTC	CASSKRGGTSSSSYEQYF
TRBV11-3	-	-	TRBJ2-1	TGTGCCAGCAGCTTAGTTAGGGGGAGCTCCTACAATGAGCAGTTCTTC	CASSLVRGSSYNEQFF
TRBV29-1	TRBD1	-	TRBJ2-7	TGCAGCGCTACCGGGACAGGGGTGTACGAGCAGTACTTC	CSATGTGVYEQYF
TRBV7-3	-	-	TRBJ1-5	TGTGCCAGCAGCGCGGACACCAATCAGCCCCAGCATTTT	CASSADTNQPQHF
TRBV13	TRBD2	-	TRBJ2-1	TGTGCCAGCAGCCTACTAGCGGGGCCAGATGTCCATGAGCAGTTCTTC	CASSLLAGPDVHEQFF
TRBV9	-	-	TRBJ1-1	TGTGCCAGCAGCGTAGCGGTGAACACTGAAGCTTTCTTT	CASSVAVNTEAFF
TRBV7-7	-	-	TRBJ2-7	TGTGCCAGCAGCTTAGTCCCCCTCGACGACGGGATCTCCTACGAGCAGTACTTC	CASSLVPLDDGISYEQYF
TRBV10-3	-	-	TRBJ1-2	TGTGCCATCAGTGAGTCCCGGACTGACTATGGCTACACCTTC	CAISESRTDYGYTF
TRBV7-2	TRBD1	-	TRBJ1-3	TGTGCCAGCAGCTTAATGGGACAGTTGGGTGGAAACACCATATATTTT	CASSLMGQLGGNTIYF
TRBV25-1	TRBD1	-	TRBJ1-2	TGTGCCAGCAGTGCGGTCGACAGGGAGTTAGGAGGCTACACCTTC	CASSAVDRELGGYTF
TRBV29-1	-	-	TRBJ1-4	TGCAGCGCGCACGGACAGCGCGGGGAAAAACTGTTTTTT	CSAHGQRGEKLFF
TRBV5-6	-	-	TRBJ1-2	TGTGCCAGCAGCTCGCAGAACTATGGCTACACCTTC	CASSSQNYGYTF
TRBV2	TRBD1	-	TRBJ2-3	TGTGCCAGCAGCCATGACAGGGGAGTCACAGATACGCAGTATTTT	CASSHDRGVTDTQYF
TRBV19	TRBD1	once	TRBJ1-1	TGTGCCAGTAGTACATCGGACAGGGAAGCTTTCTTT	CASSTSDREAFF
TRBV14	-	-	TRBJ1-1	TGTGCCAGCAGCCGTCAGGTCCTGAACACTGGAGCTTTCTTT	CASSRQVLNTGAFF
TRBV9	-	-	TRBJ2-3	TGTGCCAGCAGCCTACAGGCCTGGGAAGATACGCAGTATTTT	CASSLQAWEDTQYF
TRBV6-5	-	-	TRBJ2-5	TGTGCCAGCCAGGGCGGACTACAAGAGACCCAGTACTTC	CASQGGLQETQYF
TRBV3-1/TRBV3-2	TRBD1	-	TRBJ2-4	TGTGCCAGCAGTCCCAGGGGGCTCGAAAACATTCAGTACTTC	CASSPRGLENIQYF
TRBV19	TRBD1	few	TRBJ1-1	TGTGCCAGTAGTATAGCGCCGGGACAGACGAACACTGAAGCTTTCTTT	CASSIAPGQTNTEAFF
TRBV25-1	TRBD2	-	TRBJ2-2	TGTGCCAGCAGTGACCCTAGCGGGCGGGGCACCGGGGAGCTGTTTTTT	CASSDPSGRGTGELFF
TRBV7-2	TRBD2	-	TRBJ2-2	TGTGCCAGCAGCTTATCGATCAGCGGGGGAGGGGCGCTGTTTTTT	CASSLSISGGGALFF
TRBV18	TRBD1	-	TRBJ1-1	TGTGCCAGCTCACCAAAGGAGGGGGCGAACACTGAAGCTTTCTTT	CASSPKEGANTEAFF
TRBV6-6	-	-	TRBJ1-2	TGTGCCAGCATCGACAGCCCGACCGGGGGCTACACCTTC	CASIDSPTGGYTF
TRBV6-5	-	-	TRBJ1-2	TGTGCCAGCAGAGACCCCGGGACACCGTATGGCTACACCTTC	CASRDPGTPYGYTF
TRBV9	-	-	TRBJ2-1	TGTGCCAGCAGCGTAGGGACCGCGGGGGCCAACAATGAGCAGTTCTTC	CASSVGTAGANNEQFF
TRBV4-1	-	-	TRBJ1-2	TGCGCCAGCAGCCAAGAAGGCGGCTCCCCGATGGGCTACACCTTC	CASSQEGGSPMGYTF
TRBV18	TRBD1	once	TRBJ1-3	TGTGCCAGCTCACCCGAATTGGGACAGTTCTCTGGAAACACCATATATTTT	CASSPELGQFSGNTIYF
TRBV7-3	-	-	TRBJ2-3	TGTGCCAGCAGCCTGTCCGTGGGGGCGGCAGATACGCAGTATTTT	CASSLSVGAADTQYF
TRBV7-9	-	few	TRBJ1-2	TGTGCCAGCAGCCCCAGTGGGGAGGGTGGCTACACCTTC	CASSPSGEGGYTF
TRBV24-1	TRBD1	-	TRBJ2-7	TGTGCCTCATCGGACAGGGGCTACGAGCAGTACTTC	CASSDRGYEQYF
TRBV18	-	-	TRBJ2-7	TGTGCCAGCTCACCGTCTTCGGGGGGCGGGGCCTACGAGCAGTACTTC	CASSPSSGGGAYEQYF
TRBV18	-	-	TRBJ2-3	TGTGCCAGCTCACCATCGAGTGACACAGATACGCAGTATTTT	CASSPSSDTDTQYF
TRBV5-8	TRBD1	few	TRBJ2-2	TGTGCCAGCAGCTTGGGTTCTGGACAGGGGTACCCCGGGGAGCTGTTTTTT	CASSLGSGQGYPGELFF
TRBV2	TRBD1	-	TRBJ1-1	TGTGCCAGCACTCCGTTCAGGACAGGGGAAGGAACTGAAGCTTTCTTT	CASTPFRTGEGTEAFF
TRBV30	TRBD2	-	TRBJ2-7	TGTGCCTGGACTAGCGGGGGCCCCCCCTACGAGCAGTACTTC	CAWTSGGPPYEQYF
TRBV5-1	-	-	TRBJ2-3	TGCGCCAGCAGCTTGGTCCCCGGACAAGGCACAGATACGCAGTATTTT	CASSLVPGQGTDTQYF
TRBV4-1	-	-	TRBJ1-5	TGCGCCAGCAGCCAAGAATTCCCCTTGGGCATCCTTAGCAATCAGCCCCAGCATTTT	CASSQEFPLGILSNQPQHF
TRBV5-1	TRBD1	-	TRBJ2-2	TGCGCCAGCAGCTTAAAGGGACAGGGGGCCGGGGAGCTGTTTTTT	CASSLKGQGAGELFF
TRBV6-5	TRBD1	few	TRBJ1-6	TGTGCCAGCAGTCGGGACAGAAGGCCGCAGTCACCCCTCCACTTT	CASSRDRRPQSPLHF
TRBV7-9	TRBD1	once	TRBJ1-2	TGTGCCAGCAGCCAAACAGGGGCGGGAGGCTACACCTTC	CASSQTGAGGYTF